Following are 23 T cell receptor beta chains from one sample sequenced in a study of blood T cell repertoires in COVID-19. Here immunoSEQ multiplex PCR was the method, and the copy in TCRdb shows in-frame clones only, minus some. Of around 330,000 clones in the sample, roughly 90% were seen once. Source material: peripheral blood. The receptors stem from a woman between 45 and 65 years old with active or convalescent COVID-19.

This chain connects TRBV29-1 to TRBJ2-7; tentatively, D is TRBD1 (6 bases). V lost 0 bases and J lost 0, with 12 bases in between. CDR1 SQVTM and CDR2 ANQGSEA come from the germline V gene. The CDR3 loop spans 15 amino acids. Here the CDR3 reads CSVEEARDNSYEQYF. DNA for the CDR3: TGCAGCGTTGAAGAAGCTCGGGACAACTCCTACGAGCAGTACTTC.

This chain connects TRBV19 to TRBJ2-7; 7 bases line up with TRBD1. V trimming: 0 bases; J trimming: 3 bases; junction bases outside the gene matches: 2. The CDR3 loop spans 14 amino acids. Germline lookup yields CDR1 LNHDA and CDR2 SQIVND (reference sequence). CDR3 in DNA: TGTGCCAGTAGTATAGAAGGGGGCAGCTACGAGCAGTACTTC. Its protein is CASSIEGGSYEQYF.

V is TRBV27 and J is TRBJ2-7; 7 nucleotides line up with TRBD1. V was pared by 3 bases and J by 2 bases, with 1 base of the junction left unmatched. Germline V gene lookup returns CDR1 MNHEY and CDR2 SMNVEV (reference sequence). This CDR3 is built from 13 residues. The CDR3 is CASSFGQAYEQYF. The CDR3 bases are TGTGCCAGCAGTTTTGGACAGGCCTACGAGCAGTACTTC.

The CDR3 coding sequence is TGTGCCAGCAGCTTAGAGGCGGGGGGGCCAGTTCACGAGCAGTACTTC. Its protein is CASSLEAGGPVHEQYF. The rearrangement joins TRBV7-2 to TRBJ2-7; 9 nucleotides line up with TRBD2. This CDR3 spans 16 amino acids. Germline trimming cut 1 base from V and 5 bases from J; bases unmatched to any gene: 9. Germline CDR1 SGHTA, CDR2 FQGNSA.

In nucleotides, the CDR3 is TGTGCCAGCAGCTTGGCAGCTAGCCGGAACAATGAGCAGTTCTTC. As protein: CASSLAASRNNEQFF. V gene TRBV5-4 combines with J gene TRBJ2-1, with D possibly matching TRBD2 (5 bases). Germline V gene sequence: CDR1 SGHNT, CDR2 YYREEE (reference sequence). Deletions cut 0 bases from V and 5 bases from J, with 12 bases between. The CDR3 is 15 amino acids.

This clone was observed once. The rearrangement links TRBV4-1 to TRBJ1-2; 12 bases align to TRBD1. V lost 3 bases and J lost 4; bases outside the gene matches: 3. This CDR3 is 15 amino acids long. Germline values: CDR1 MGHRA, CDR2 YSYEKL. The CDR3 nucleotides read TGCGCCAGCAGCCAGGGGACAGGGGGCATCTATGGCTACACCTTC. It specifies CASSQGTGGIYGYTF.

The chain carries TRBV6-1 and TRBJ2-5; TRBD2 agrees at 8 bases. Unmatched junction bases numbered 7, after V lost 3 bases and J lost 4 bases. CDR3 length: 15 residues. Germline CDR1 MNHNS, CDR2 SASEGT. The CDR3 region has the DNA TGTGCCAGCAGTGAGGGAAGCGGGAGAGGAGAGACCCAGTACTTC. Translating it yields CASSEGSGRGETQYF.

The chain is built from TRBV6-2 or TRBV6-3 and TRBJ1-5; D gene uncertain. Trimming took 1 base from V and 8 from J, leaving 9 bases between them. The CDR3 consists of 13 residues. Germline V CDR1 and CDR2: MNHEY, SVGEGT. The CDR3 bases are TGTGCCAGCAGTTACTACCTTAGAGAGCCCCAGCATTTT. Translation: CASSYYLREPQHF.

CDR3 in amino acids: CASSLGEHSPLHF. DNA of the CDR3: TGTGCCAGCAGCTTGGGCGAACATTCACCCCTCCACTTT. The rearrangement links TRBV5-6 to TRBJ1-6; D uncertain. V was trimmed by 0 bases and J by 8 bases, leaving 6 bases between them. CDR1 is SGHDT, CDR2 YYEEEE, per germline. The CDR3 runs to 13 residues.

As regards this clone: A read error may account for a junction end that differs from germline. The chain recombines TRBV5-1 with TRBJ2-1, with a tentative D call TRBD2 (5 bases). The germline gives CDR1 SGHRS, CDR2 YFSETQ. The CDR3 runs 13 residues. The CDR3 bases are TGCGCCAGCAGCCTGGACTCCAACAATGAGCAGTTCTTC. This sequence encodes CASSLDSNNEQFF.

The CDR3 nucleotides read TGTGCCACCAGTCCAGGCAGAGGACTAGCGGGAACCTACGAGCAGTACTTC. This translates into CATSPGRGLAGTYEQYF. The chain joins TRBV24-1 to TRBJ2-7; 12 nucleotides align to TRBD2. J gave up 2 bases and V 6 bases, and 10 bases lay outside the gene matches. This CDR3 comprises 17 residues. CDR1 is KGHDR, CDR2 SFDVKD, per germline.

The V and J genes are TRBV7-2 and TRBJ2-4; maybe TRBD2 (7 bases). V shed 3 bases and J shed 12 bases, with 9 bases lying between them. Germline lookup yields CDR1 SGHTA and CDR2 FQGNSA. The CDR3 loop spans 11 amino acids. The CDR3 protein is CASSLGGAQYF. CDR3 sequence (DNA): TGTGCCAGCAGCTTGGGGGGGGCTCAGTACTTC.

V usage is TRBV19 and J usage is TRBJ1-1, with no clear D. This CDR3 comprises 13 residues. Germline V lookup: CDR1 LNHDA, CDR2 SQIVND (reference sequence). With 6 bases removed from V and 5 bases from J, the gap between germline ends came to 13 bases. This chain's CDR3 is CASRGLGETEAFF. CDR3 DNA sequence: TGTGCCAGTAGGGGCCTGGGAGAAACTGAAGCTTTCTTT.

This clone was recorded once. J is TRBJ1-3 and V is TRBV6-5; 7 positions match TRBD1. The CDR3 has 15 amino acids. Germline V gene sequence: CDR1 MNHEY, CDR2 SVGAGI. J lost 4 bases, V lost 5 bases, and 8 bases had no gene match. CDR3 residues: CASSRQGVMGNTIYF. The CDR3 nucleotides read TGTGCCAGCAGTCGACAGGGAGTAATGGGAAACACCATATATTTT.

In its sample, this clone was seen once. V gene TRBV28 combines with J gene TRBJ2-7; 10 bases map to TRBD1. Germline lookup yields CDR1 MDHEN and CDR2 SYDVKM. The CDR3 sequence is 13 residues long. The junction had 7 bases not matched to a gene; V was cut back by 8 bases and J by 6 bases. CDR3 loop: CASGTGARGEQYF. The CDR3 coding sequence is TGTGCCAGCGGGACAGGGGCTAGGGGCGAGCAGTACTTC.

This chain links TRBV9 with TRBJ1-1; 12 nucleotides line up with TRBD1. V lost 3 bases and J lost 4; bases outside the gene matches: 7. The CDR3 spans 16 residues. Germline CDR1 is SGDLS and CDR2 is YYNGEE. The CDR3 DNA reads as TGTGCCAGCAGCGCCCAAGGGGGACAGGGGGCCACTGAAGCTTTCTTT. Translated: CASSAQGGQGATEAFF.

The chain joins TRBV12-3 or TRBV12-4 to TRBJ1-1; tentative D call: TRBD1 (6 bases). Deletions cut 6 bases from V and 0 bases from J, with 8 bases between. The CDR3 spans 13 residues. The CDR3 DNA reads as TGTGCCAGCAGCGGGACAATGAACACTGAAGCTTTCTTT. Translated: CASSGTMNTEAFF.

V gene TRBV5-8 combines with J gene TRBJ1-4, with D perhaps TRBD1 (6 bases). CDR3 length: 15 amino acids. Germline CDR1 SGHTS, CDR2 YDEGEE. Trimming took off 1 base at V and 8 bases at J, with 15 bases between the two ends. As DNA, the CDR3 is TGTGCCAGCAGCTTGTTTCAGGGGTCGGGGGAAAAACTGTTTTTT. It codes for CASSLFQGSGEKLFF.

The rearrangement joins TRBV6-5 to TRBJ2-1; maybe TRBD2 (5 bases). Trimming stripped 2 bases from V and 4 bases from J, with 6 bases between. CDR1 and CDR2 (germline): MNHEY, SVGAGI. The length of the CDR3 is 13 residues. The CDR3 bases are TGTGCCAGCAGTTACCGGGGATACAATGAGCAGTTCTTC. This sequence encodes CASSYRGYNEQFF.

The rearrangement links TRBV18 to TRBJ1-1; 10 nucleotides align to TRBD1. Germline V CDR1 and CDR2: KGHSH, LQKENI. With V trimmed by 1 base and J by 4 bases, 9 bases remained unmatched. This CDR3 contains 17 residues. The CDR3 DNA is TGTGCCAGCTCACCACTCAGACAGGGGGCGATAACCACTGAAGCTTTCTTT. Translation gives CASSPLRQGAITTEAFF.

The CDR3: CASSFEPLYNSPLHF. DNA of the CDR3: TGTGCCAGCAGTTTCGAGCCGCTGTATAATTCACCCCTCCACTTT. The chain is built from TRBV6-2 or TRBV6-3 and TRBJ1-6, with D hard to call. The CDR3 contains 15 residues. The germline V gene has CDR1 MNHEY and CDR2 SVGEGT. V dropped 4 bases and J dropped 4 bases, with 11 bases sitting between them.

The chain combines TRBV5-1 with TRBJ2-3, with D maybe TRBD2 (7 bases). Germline CDR1 reads SGHRS; CDR2 reads YFSETQ. The CDR3 totals 16 residues. V dropped 0 bases and J dropped 2 bases, with 13 bases sitting between them. The CDR3 reads CASSLEGGAFTDTQYF. In DNA form, the CDR3 reads TGCGCCAGCAGCTTGGAAGGGGGGGCCTTCACAGATACGCAGTATTTT. Combining the CDR3 with reference TRBV5-1 and TRBJ2-3 gives the whole variable domain KAGVTQTPRYLIKTRGQQVTLSCSPISGHRSVSWYQQTPGQGLQFLFEYFSETQRNKGNFPGRFSGRQFSNSRSEMNVSTLELGDSALYLCASSLEGGAFTDTQYFGPGTRLTVL.

The V gene is TRBV6-6, the J gene TRBJ1-3, with D uncertain. This CDR3 comprises 13 residues. CDR1 and CDR2 from the germline V gene are MNHNY and SVGAGI (reference sequence). The V and J ends lost 2 bases and 2 bases respectively, with 4 bases between them. CDR3 sequence (DNA): TGTGCCAGCAGTTACGCGACTGGAAACACCATATATTTT. It yields the protein CASSYATGNTIYF.